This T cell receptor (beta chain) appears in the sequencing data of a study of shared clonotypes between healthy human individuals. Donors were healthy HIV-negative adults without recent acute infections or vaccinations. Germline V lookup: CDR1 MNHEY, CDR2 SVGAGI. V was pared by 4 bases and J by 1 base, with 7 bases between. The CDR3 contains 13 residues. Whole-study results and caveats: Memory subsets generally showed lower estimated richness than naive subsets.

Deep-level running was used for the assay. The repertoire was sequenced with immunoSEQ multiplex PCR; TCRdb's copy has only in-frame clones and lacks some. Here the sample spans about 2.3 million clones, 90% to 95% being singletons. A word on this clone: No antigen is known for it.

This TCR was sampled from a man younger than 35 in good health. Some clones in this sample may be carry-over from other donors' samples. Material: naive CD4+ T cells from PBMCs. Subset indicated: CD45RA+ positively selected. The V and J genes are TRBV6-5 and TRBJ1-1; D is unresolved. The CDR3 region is CASSFEANTEAFF. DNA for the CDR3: TGTGCCAGCAGTTTCGAAGCGAACACTGAAGCTTTCTTT.